This T cell receptor (beta chain) was found in a study of vaccination and CD4 T cells after COVID-19. Study background: Participants received two doses of either BNT162b2 or mRNA-1273 vaccine. Collection of post-vaccine samples followed dose two by a median approximately 69 days, spanning a range of 14 to 241. General observations from the study: Vaccine-specific clones in convalescent patients were spike mono-reactive in 304 of 307 cases.

This clonotype was counted between two and nine times. Its antigen is as yet unknown. As to treatment: approximately 10-day PBMC culture with coronavirus spike peptide pools or control peptides (ViraFEST assay). CDR3 size: 14 residues. Germline V gene lookup returns CDR1 MNHEY and CDR2 SVGAGI. V lost 0 bases and J lost 3, with 6 bases in between. Scientists ran DNA taken from cultured CD4+ T cells through the Oncomine TCR Beta short-read assay for sequencing. TCRdb re-derived calls from the PCR reads in MiXCR, one entry per CDR3 protein. The profile shows about 9,300 distinct CDR3 sequences, 45% to 65% of them singletons.

This TCR was recovered from a human donor who had recovered from COVID-19. The chain couples TRBV6-5 to TRBJ1-5, with D perhaps TRBD1 (5 bases). The sample comprised CD4+ T cells from blood, cultured in vitro. CDR3 loop: CASSYSDTNQPQHF. The CDR3 DNA is TGTGCCAGCAGTTACTCGGACACCAATCAGCCCCAGCATTTT.